The 11 T cell receptor beta chains reported below all come from one sample, sequenced in a study of technical replicates of blood from a handful of donors. Libraries were prepared by immunoSEQ multiplex PCR; TCRdb keeps only in-frame clonotypes and omits some of them. The table includes about 74,000 clones, 70% to 90% detected once. The sample comprised PBMCs. These receptor sequences come from a human donor in good health. Some clones in this sample may be carry-over from other donors' samples.

The chain couples TRBV5-4 to TRBJ1-1; D is unresolved. The CDR3 loop spans 14 amino acids. The V and J ends lost 4 bases and 1 base respectively, with 11 bases between them. CDR1 is SGHNT, CDR2 YYREEE, per germline (reference sequence). The CDR3 coding sequence is TGTGCCAGCAGCAGGTGGGCGGGGAACACTGAAGCTTTCTTT. Translation: CASSRWAGNTEAFF.

This chain joins TRBV5-6 and TRBJ1-2; the D is unclear. V was clipped by 0 bases and J by 3 bases, with 9 bases between them. The germline V gene encodes CDR1 SGHDT and CDR2 YYEEEE. The length of the CDR3 is 14 residues. CDR3 sequence: CASSLGKIHYGYTF. The CDR3 region has the DNA TGTGCCAGCAGCTTGGGTAAAATTCACTATGGCTACACCTTC.

The gene calls are TRBV7-8 and TRBJ2-5, with TRBD2 matching 7 bases. Germline V gives CDR1 SGHVS, CDR2 FQNEAQ. Trimming took 1 base from V and 4 from J; bases not matched to a gene: 3. The CDR3 runs 14 residues. Here the CDR3 reads CASSLGGRGETQYF. CDR3 nucleotides: TGTGCCAGCAGCTTAGGCGGGAGAGGAGAGACCCAGTACTTC.

Only one count was recorded for this clone. This chain links TRBV19 with TRBJ1-5, with a tentative D call TRBD1 (5 bases). Germline V lookup: CDR1 LNHDA, CDR2 SQIVND (reference sequence). V lost 8 bases and J 6 bases, leaving 14 bases between the germline ends. CDR3 length: 13 amino acids. This CDR3 reads CASSREGGQPQHF. In DNA form, the CDR3 reads TGTGCCAGTTCCAGGGAAGGCGGTCAGCCCCAGCATTTT. Based on the CDR3 plus reference TRBV19 and TRBJ1-5, the full variable domain is DGGITQSPKYLFRKEGQNVTLSCEQNLNHDAMYWYRQDPGQGLRLIYYSQIVNDFQKGDIAEGYSVSREKKESFPLTVTSAQKNPTAFYLCASSREGGQPQHFGDGTRLSIL.

V is TRBV5-1 and J is TRBJ2-7, with 8 bases matching TRBD2. V lost 0 bases, J lost 3 bases, and 8 bases stayed unmatched. CDR3 size: 16 residues. From germline, CDR1 is SGHRS and CDR2 YFSETQ. The CDR3 is CASSLVAGGLSYEQYF. CDR3 nucleotide sequence: TGCGCCAGCAGCTTGGTCGCGGGGGGCCTAAGCTACGAGCAGTACTTC.

The genes are TRBV2 and TRBJ1-4, with D maybe TRBD1 (6 bases). The germline V gene encodes CDR1 SNHLY and CDR2 FYNNEI. The ends were cut back, 2 bases at V and 14 bases at J, with 18 bases in the middle. This CDR3 has 14 residues. CDR3 DNA: TGTGCCAGCAGTGAATCGACAGGCCCAGAGCGCCTGTTTTTT. It encodes CASSESTGPERLFF.

The chain has TRBV6-6 and TRBJ2-7; 9 bases agree with TRBD1. The CDR3 has 15 amino acids. J lost 0 bases, V lost 6 bases, and 6 bases had no gene match. Per germline, CDR1 MNHNY and CDR2 SVGAGI (reference sequence). DNA of the CDR3: TGTGCCAGCAGAACCGGGACAGGGAGCTCCTACGAGCAGTACTTC. This codes for CASRTGTGSSYEQYF.

This chain links TRBV29-1 with TRBJ2-7; no definite D call. Germline assignment: CDR1 SQVTM and CDR2 ANQGSEA. The CDR3 spans 12 residues. V was trimmed by 1 base and J by 5 bases, leaving 9 bases between them. Here the CDR3 reads CSVEAPPDEQYF. DNA of the CDR3: TGCAGCGTTGAAGCCCCCCCAGACGAGCAGTACTTC.

The chain joins TRBV6-5 to TRBJ1-4; D remains unclear. The V end was cut by 5 bases, the J end by 5 bases, with 9 bases between. The CDR3 runs 13 residues. Looked up from germline, CDR1 is MNHEY and CDR2 is SVGAGI. CDR3 residues: CASSRGGNEKLFF. CDR3 bases: TGTGCCAGCAGTCGAGGTGGGAATGAAAAACTGTTTTTT.

This clone was counted once. The gene calls are TRBV18 and TRBJ2-2; 7 bases are shared with TRBD1. V dropped 4 bases and J dropped 1; count of bases not matched to a gene: 9. The CDR3 spans 17 residues. Looked up from germline, CDR1 is KGHSH and CDR2 is LQKENI. CDR3 loop: CASSRYSGGENTGELFF. In DNA, the CDR3 is TGTGCCAGCTCACGATACTCAGGGGGAGAGAACACCGGGGAGCTGTTTTTT.

CDR3 protein: CASSSYSNQPQHF. CDR3 nucleotides: TGTGCCAGCAGCTCCTATAGCAATCAGCCCCAGCATTTT. This rearrangement joins TRBV11-2 to TRBJ1-5; no clear D. Trimming took off 4 bases at V and 0 bases at J, with 4 bases between the two ends. Germline assignment: CDR1 SGHAT and CDR2 FQNNGV. The CDR3 length is 13 residues.